Shown below are 4 T cell receptor beta chains from a single sample sequenced in a study of beta chain features in type 1 diabetes. Points from the study as a whole: People with Type 1 diabetes carried modestly yet significantly shorter TCRB CDR3s in all four CD4+ subsets.

No antigens are known for them. The study reverse transcribed the entire isolated RNA, so it sequenced expressed TCRB transcripts. The assay was immunoSEQ multiplex PCR, and TCRdb's table has in-frame clones only and misses some. The data hold around 280,000 clones, with approximately 16% observed a single time. The sequencing input was naive CD4+ T cells from blood. Every receptor here comes from a man between 18 and 35 years old with type 1 diabetes.

The chain has TRBV7-9 and TRBJ2-3; TRBD2 matches 7 bases. The CDR3 extends over 16 amino acids. The V and J ends lost 2 bases and 4 bases, in that order; junction bases with no gene match: 9. Germline values: CDR1 SEHNR, CDR2 FQNEAQ (reference sequence). The CDR3 is CASSLLIGGSADTQYF. The CDR3 region has the DNA TGTGCCAGCAGCTTATTAATTGGCGGGAGCGCAGATACGCAGTATTTT.

There are a few counts of this clone. This rearrangement joins TRBV7-8 to TRBJ2-1, with a weak D call TRBD2 (7 bases). The germline V and J ends were trimmed by 5 bases and 2 bases, with 16 bases remaining between them. CDR1 is SGHVS, CDR2 FQNEAQ, per germline. The CDR3 has 16 amino acids. The CDR3 bases are TGTGCCAGCAGCCCTAGGGGGGGAGCGGCCTACAATGAGCAGTTCTTC. Translation: CASSPRGGAAYNEQFF.

This chain links TRBV11-2 with TRBJ2-7; 11 nucleotides agree with TRBD1. The V and J ends lost 2 bases and 6 bases, in that order; junction bases with no gene match: 9. CDR3 length equals 16 residues. Germline CDR1 reads SGHAT; CDR2 reads FQNNGV. CDR3 sequence reads: CASSLRTGGDTSEQYF. CDR3 nucleotide sequence: TGTGCCAGCAGCTTAAGGACAGGGGGCGATACGAGCGAGCAGTACTTC.

V gene TRBV5-1 combines with J gene TRBJ2-5; TRBD2 matches at 8 bases. CDR3 size: 14 residues. Germline trimming cut 1 base from V and 5 bases from J; bases unmatched to any gene: 4. Germline CDR1 SGHRS, CDR2 YFSETQ. The CDR3 spells CASSLSSGSETQYF. DNA of the CDR3: TGCGCCAGCAGCTTGTCCAGCGGGAGCGAGACCCAGTACTTC.